This is a list of T cell receptor beta chains from one sample in a study of metastatic and nonmetastatic thyroid tumors. TCRdb reassembled clones from the PCR reads with MiXCR. The sample has tens of thousands of clones, under 30% seen once; the top ten hold 71%. Sequencing was performed on blood. These receptor sequences come from a male donor with papillary thyroid cancer or a benign thyroid nodule (not recorded which). Some clones in this sample may be carry-over from other donors' samples. CDR3s include the opening cysteine and the closing phenylalanine or tryptophan. The size field is filled for only some rows; it gives once, few, many or a size class.

size,V,length,J,CDR3
NA,TRBV20-1,11,TRBJ1-1,CSARSDTEAFF
NA,TRBV24-1,15,TRBJ2-3,CATSDFLLVVDTQYF
few,TRBV6-1,13,TRBJ2-7,CASLGWRSYEQYF
medium-sized,TRBV28,17,TRBJ1-6,CASSLNENRWDNSPLHF
many,TRBV6-1,15,TRBJ1-4,CASSDGTGGGEKLFF
few,TRBV2,15,TRBJ2-7,CASRAPGQGIYEQYF
NA,TRBV5-1,15,TRBJ2-5,CASTSGVALQETQYF
few,TRBV6-2/TRBV6-3,15,TRBJ2-2,CASSLAGDHTGELFF
many,TRBV28,15,TRBJ1-5,CASRADRVFNQPQHF
few,TRBV9,14,TRBJ2-2,CASSGTGTTGELFF
NA,TRBV19,16,TRBJ2-2,CASTTLGPLNTGELFF
medium-sized,TRBV28,12,TRBJ2-7,CASSAGGYEQYF
NA,TRBV6-4,14,TRBJ2-2,CASSGGTDTGELFF
NA,TRBV19,14,TRBJ2-3,CASSMELQADTQYF
NA,TRBV19,14,TRBJ1-5,CASSIQGSNQPQHF
many,TRBV29-1,14,TRBJ1-1,CSADAGGDFTEAFF
NA,TRBV6-1,15,TRBJ2-7,CVSTPGLAGGGEQYF
many,TRBV30,15,TRBJ1-1,CAYRSRGQVNTEAFF
NA,TRBV6-4,13,TRBJ2-1,CASSDSDNNKQFF
many,TRBV7-9,14,TRBJ2-3,CASRLADTTDTQYF
many,TRBV4-2,13,TRBJ1-5,CASSRDNNQPQHF
many,TRBV10-3,12,TRBJ2-5,CAISVDQETQYF
many,TRBV20-1,13,TRBJ2-3,CSATPQVTDTQYF
NA,TRBV30,13,TRBJ1-2,CAWSPGQGYGYTF
many,TRBV5-5,13,TRBJ2-3,CASSLRPTDTQYF
many,TRBV7-6,13,TRBJ2-1,CASSYQSYNEQFF
NA,TRBV6-1,15,TRBJ2-3,CASSEAGSHADTQYF
NA,TRBV4-1,17,TRBJ2-2,CASSHPQTVRSTGELFF
many,TRBV12-3/TRBV12-4,15,TRBJ2-1,CASSFGSGVYNEQFF
NA,TRBV5-6,15,TRBJ1-2,CASSFRTGGVVGYTF
NA,TRBV2,19,TRBJ2-1,CASSERLAGGPRTYNEQFF
once,TRBV11-2,14,TRBJ2-7,CASSLGLPSYEQYF
NA,TRBV13,14,TRBJ1-5,CASSLGRRNQPQHF
few,TRBV6-1,13,TRBJ1-3,CASSEWGGNTIYF
many,TRBV11-2,16,TRBJ1-2,CASSLGTTRSLYGYTF
many,TRBV5-1,14,TRBJ2-7,CASSFGGSSHEQYF
many,TRBV9,14,TRBJ1-4,CASSERAQAEKLFF
many,TRBV27,12,TRBJ1-2,CASGRGVHGYTF
many,TRBV7-2,14,TRBJ1-3,CASSLLTPGNTIYF
many,TRBV7-9,15,TRBJ2-3,CASCLTGAEVDTQYF
NA,TRBV10-3,13,TRBJ1-2,CAISHGQGGGYTF
many,TRBV20-1,13,TRBJ2-7,CSAPQTGLVEQYF
many,TRBV2,13,TRBJ2-1,CARQGGGDNEQFF
many,TRBV12-3/TRBV12-4,15,TRBJ2-2,CASSSSGLNTGELFF
few,TRBV9,14,TRBJ2-4,CASSPWEGRDIQYF
many,TRBV20-1,11,TRBJ1-2,CSASGDWQVVF
many,TRBV2,12,TRBJ2-2,CASQKGSGELFF
many,TRBV28,16,TRBJ2-1,CASSKPGQGIYNEQFF
NA,TRBV19,14,TRBJ1-1,CASSPGPGEPEAFF